This T cell receptor beta chain originates from a study of blood T cell repertoires in COVID-19. Here immunoSEQ multiplex PCR was the method, and the copy in TCRdb shows in-frame clones only, minus some. The data contain about 500,000 clones, around 87% of them singletons. Two negative PCRs, clearance, or symptom resolution had been documented for recovered Cohort 3 donors. The CDR3 runs to 14 residues. V was shortened by 0 bases and J by 7 bases, with 12 bases between the two germline ends. The V gene's germline CDR1 is WNHNN and CDR2 SYGVQD (reference sequence). This receptor was obtained from a woman between 18 and 29 years old who had recovered from COVID-19. Sequencing was performed on PBMCs or T cells enriched from blood (not recorded which). V is TRBV10-1 and J is TRBJ1-1; a possible D gene is TRBD1 (6 bases). CDR3: CASSESTLQGEAFF. CDR3 DNA: TGCGCCAGCAGTGAGTCGACATTACAGGGTGAAGCTTTCTTT.